The following is a T cell receptor (beta chain) sequence with its context. The sample originates from a study of blood T cell repertoires in COVID-19. Background on the study: There were acute and convalescent COVID-19 samples, and they came from the United States, Italy and Spain.

The V segment lost 6 bases and the J segment 5 bases; nucleotides outside the gene matches: 8. The CDR3 consists of 13 residues. Germline V lookup: CDR1 SQVTM, CDR2 ANQGSEA. Method: immunoSEQ multiplex PCR; TCRdb's copy keeps in-frame clones and lacks some. The top ten hold over 1.1% of the sample, which has 250,000 to 350,000 clones, around 85% seen once. This chain joins TRBV29-1 and TRBJ2-7; 9 bases are a match to TRBD1. The receptor's source is a human donor with COVID-19, enrolled during active disease. The donor label of this sample is uncertain. Sequences were obtained from peripheral blood. In DNA, the CDR3 is TGCAGCGTGGTCGGACAGGGGCCGCACGAGCAGTACTTC. It codes for CSVVGQGPHEQYF.